What follows describes a single T cell receptor (beta chain). How the authors handled the data: Researchers report that nucleated cell counts were estimated from reference gene primer amplification. Data came from immunoSEQ multiplex PCR; TCRdb stores just in-frame clones and leaves some out. V, J and clone size reflect that table, while D and trimming were determined from the DNA. The sample includes about 70,000 clones, about 85% of them seen just once. This specimen belongs to a study of blood T cell repertoires in COVID-19. Background on the study: Whether acute or convalescent, the COVID-19 samples came from the United States, Italy and Spain. PBMCs, B-cell-depleted T cells, or T cells were the source of the cDNA or gDNA that made up the material.

Germline V gene lookup returns CDR1 MDHEN and CDR2 SYDVKM. Between the trimmed V and J ends, which lost 3 bases and 1 base, there was a span of 13 bases. CDR3 length: 15 residues. The TCR comes from a man between 65 and 80 years old with active COVID-19. Sequenced: peripheral blood. The chain combines TRBV28 with TRBJ2-7; tentatively, D is TRBD1 (5 bases). CDR3 DNA: TGTGCCAGCAGTTTTACAGGCATCCCTTCCTACGAGCAGTACTTC. It is translated as CASSFTGIPSYEQYF.